Presented here are 30 T cell receptor beta chains from one specimen sequenced in a study of blood T cells in healthy people across ages. Together with a sample-barcoded 5' primer, a J-beta primer mix was included in a second PCR lasting about 6 to 11 cycles. Using its own MiXCR run on the 5' RACE reads, TCRdb lists one record per CDR3 protein. The data contain 750,000 or so distinct CDR3 sequences, more than 20% of them singletons. These data are also associated with another study on T cells of mothers and their children.

The sequencing sample was made of blood. The origin of the receptors is a boy younger than 18 in good health.

In this sample, this clonotype turned up a few times. The chain is built from TRBV21-1 and TRBJ2-5. The end of the DNA fits TRBJ2-7 better, so the J call may be wrong. TRBV21-1 is an annotated pseudogene. This CDR3 has 14 residues. The CDR3 region has the DNA TGTGCCAGCAGCGACGACACAAAGACCCACGAGCAGTACTTC. Its translation is CASSDDTKTHEQYF.

The table lists this clonotype with many counts. V gene TRBV7-2 combines with J gene TRBJ2-1; D might be TRBD1 (5 bases). CDR1 and CDR2 from the germline V gene are SGHTA and FQGNSA. The CDR3 spans 15 residues. Deletions cut 0 bases from V and 2 bases from J, with 8 bases between. For the CDR3, the DNA is TGTGCCAGCAGCTTAGCAGGGGTCGCCTACAATGAGCAGTTCTTC. Protein product: CASSLAGVAYNEQFF.

CDR3: CASSQGWVGYEQYF. CDR3 in DNA: TGCGCCAGCAGCCAAGGATGGGTGGGATACGAGCAGTACTTC. The V and J genes are TRBV4-3 and TRBJ2-7; no firm D call. The CDR3 totals 14 residues. V was cut by 1 base and J by 4 bases, with 11 bases left in between. Germline V CDR1 and CDR2: LGHNA, YSLEER.

This clonotype was observed once. A junction end diverges from the germline sequence, so it may reflect a read error. V and J are TRBV5-1 and TRBJ2-1; 9 bases line up with TRBD1. The CDR3 is made up of 14 amino acids. Germline assignment: CDR1 SGHRS and CDR2 YFSETQ. The CDR3 loop is CASSLHRGQDDQFF. CDR3 nucleotide sequence: TGCGCCAGCAGCTTGCACAGGGGGCAGGATGACCAGTTCTTC.

This clonotype turned up a few times. This chain links TRBV29-1 with TRBJ2-5; the D gene is possibly TRBD2 (5 bases). V gave up 8 bases and J gave up 2 bases, with 18 bases separating them. This CDR3 has 14 amino acids. From germline, CDR1 is SQVTM and CDR2 ANQGSEA. CDR3 in amino acids: CSPHTLEGQETQYF. CDR3 nucleotides: TGCAGCCCACATACACTAGAAGGTCAAGAGACCCAGTACTTC.

The chain carries TRBV2 and TRBJ1-1, with D maybe TRBD1 (6 bases). Germline V gene data show CDR1 as SNHLY and CDR2 as FYNNEI. Deletions cut 5 bases from V and 4 bases from J, with 17 bases between. CDR3 length: 15 residues. As DNA, the CDR3 is TGTGCCAGCAGTAATCAGGGGATGGGAGGCACTGAAGCTTTCTTT. It specifies CASSNQGMGGTEAFF.

This clonotype was seen a few times. The rearrangement joins TRBV27 to TRBJ2-2, with no clear D. V lost 3 bases and J lost 5, with 4 bases in between. Germline V CDR1 and CDR2: MNHEY, SMNVEV (reference sequence). The CDR3 is 12 amino acids. In DNA form, the CDR3 reads TGTGCCAGCAGTTTTCATACCGGGGAGCTGTTTTTT. It is translated as CASSFHTGELFF.

The genes are TRBV6-6 and TRBJ1-5; D is ambiguous. V was cut by 7 bases and J by 1 base, with 11 bases left in between. Germline values: CDR1 MNHNY, CDR2 SVGAGI (reference sequence). The CDR3 loop spans 14 amino acids. The CDR3 loop is CASIAIMSNQPQHF. CDR3 sequence (DNA): TGTGCCAGCATAGCCATTATGAGCAATCAGCCCCAGCATTTT.

V usage is TRBV5-6 and J usage is TRBJ2-7; 9 positions match TRBD1. Germline-derived CDR1 and CDR2 are SGHDT and YYEEEE. This CDR3 spans 14 amino acids. Losses at the gene ends were 5 bases for V and 2 bases for J; bases not matched to a gene: 5. The CDR3 nucleotides read TGTGCCAGCAGGGGACAGGGATGGCCCTACGAGCAGTACTTC. It is translated as CASRGQGWPYEQYF.

This clonotype showed up just a few times. The V call is TRBV11-2, the J call TRBJ2-5; TRBD2 is a possible D gene (5 bases). The V gene's germline CDR1 is SGHAT and CDR2 FQNNGV. Trimming cost V 2 bases and J 0 bases, with 10 bases left between them. This CDR3 has 15 amino acids. The CDR3 region is CASSLRSRDQETQYF. For the CDR3, the DNA is TGTGCCAGCAGCTTAAGGTCGAGGGACCAAGAGACCCAGTACTTC.

The CDR3 DNA sequence: TGTGCTAGTGGTCTTGGAGTGGGACGTCTGTTTTTT. Protein: CASGLGVGRLFF. The chain combines TRBV12-5 with TRBJ1-4, with a possible D match to TRBD1 (5 bases). Germline lookup yields CDR1 LGHNT and CDR2 FRNRAP. The length of the CDR3 is 12 residues. The V gene lost 5 bases and the J gene lost 14 bases, with 15 bases spanning the gap.

The chain combines TRBV18 with TRBJ2-1, with D possibly TRBD2 on 7 matching bases. The CDR3 extends over 17 amino acids. The V gene lost 0 bases and the J gene lost 7 bases, with 19 bases spanning the gap. Per germline, CDR1 KGHSH and CDR2 LQKENI. CDR3: CASSPPVTGGLINEQFF. DNA for the CDR3: TGTGCCAGCTCACCACCGGTGACCGGGGGGCTTATAAATGAGCAGTTCTTC.

The chain couples TRBV29-1 to TRBJ1-4; no reliable D call. CDR1 and CDR2 from the germline V gene are SQVTM and ANQGSEA. Trimming took 2 bases from V and 3 from J, leaving 10 bases between them. This CDR3 is 14 amino acids long. For the CDR3, the DNA is TGCAGCGTTGAAAATCAAGGGTCTAATGAAAAACTGTTTTTT. This gives the protein CSVENQGSNEKLFF.

This rearrangement joins TRBV28 to TRBJ2-5, with D possibly TRBD1 on 6 matching bases. The CDR3 has 13 amino acids. Trimming shortened V by 6 bases and J by 3 bases, and 11 bases separated the two germline ends. CDR1 is MDHEN, CDR2 SYDVKM, per germline. In DNA form, the CDR3 reads TGTGCCAGCAGGGGGGCGACAGAAGAGACCCAGTACTTC. Translating gives CASRGATEETQYF. Using reference TRBV28 and TRBJ2-5 for the parts outside the CDR3, the full variable domain is DVKVTQSSRYLVKRTGEKVFLECVQDMDHENMFWYRQDPGLGLRLIYFSYDVKMKEKGDIPEGYSVSREKKERFSLILESASTNQTSMYLCASRGATEETQYFGPGTRLLVL.

The genes are TRBV7-6 and TRBJ2-5; possible D gene TRBD2, 6 bases. The CDR3 is 14 amino acids. Germline V lookup: CDR1 SGHVS, CDR2 FNYEAQ. Trimming removed 3 bases at V and 11 bases at J, with 19 bases between. For the CDR3, the DNA is TGTGCCAGCAGCTTCGACGGAGGGCTAACCCGGCAGTACTTC. Translated: CASSFDGGLTRQYF.

The CDR3 nucleotides read TGTGCCAGCTATTCCTCGGGACTGGCGAGTAGAGCTTTCTTT. Protein: CASYSSGLASRAFF. The chain uses TRBV6-6 and TRBJ1-1, with a possible D match to TRBD1 (5 bases). This CDR3 spans 14 amino acids. The V end lost 8 bases, the J end lost 10 bases, and 23 bases lay between the germline ends. Germline assignment: CDR1 MNHNY and CDR2 SVGAGI (reference sequence).

The chain combines TRBV12-3 or TRBV12-4 with TRBJ2-3, with 10 bases aligning to TRBD2. V shed 4 bases and J 1 base; nucleotides not matched to a gene: 11. The CDR3 spans 18 residues. The CDR3 nucleotides read TGTGCCAGCAGTTCCACCCGCGCCGGGACTAGCGGCACAGATACGCAGTATTTT. Its protein product is CASSSTRAGTSGTDTQYF.

V usage is TRBV19 and J usage is TRBJ1-5; weak D call: TRBD1 (6 bases). The CDR3 totals 15 residues. CDR1 is LNHDA and CDR2 is SQIVND in the germline V gene (reference sequence). With 5 bases removed from V and 5 bases from J, the gap between germline ends came to 16 bases. CDR3 sequence (DNA): TGTGCCAGTAGTGGCCGACAGGCCCTTTATCAGCCCCAGCATTTT. Protein product: CASSGRQALYQPQHF.

The rearrangement uses TRBV4-3 and TRBJ1-6; D gene uncertain. V lost 1 base and J 1 base, leaving 14 bases between the germline ends. CDR3 length: 18 residues. Germline CDR1 reads LGHNA; CDR2 reads YSLEER. CDR3 nucleotides: TGCGCCAGCAGCCAAGGGCTCTCGGGTGGGTCCTATAATTCACCCCTCCACTTT. It encodes CASSQGLSGGSYNSPLHF.

The rearrangement joins TRBV7-2 to TRBJ1-2; tentative D call: TRBD1 (6 bases). The CDR3 extends over 15 amino acids. The V and J ends lost 5 bases and 5 bases respectively, with 18 bases between them. Germline values: CDR1 SGHTA, CDR2 FQGNSA. The CDR3 loop reads CASSPQGQVGYGYTF. CDR3 nucleotides: TGTGCCAGCAGCCCTCAGGGGCAGGTGGGGTATGGCTACACCTTC. The full variable domain, with the rest looked up from reference TRBV7-2 and TRBJ1-2, is GAGVSQSPSNKVTEKGKDVELRCDPISGHTALYWYRQSLGQGLEFLIYFQGNSAPDKSGLPSDRFSAERTGGSVSTLTIQRTQQEDSAVYLCASSPQGQVGYGYTFGSGTRLTVV.

This clonotype was found a few times. The rearrangement uses TRBV5-4 and TRBJ1-6, with a possible D match to TRBD1 (6 bases). This CDR3 has 18 amino acids. The germline V gene has CDR1 SGHNT and CDR2 YYREEE (reference sequence). Trimming left V 4 bases short and J 0 bases short, with 17 bases between. CDR3 coding DNA: TGTGCCAGCAGCCCCGGGACACCCACGAGCTCCTATAATTCACCCCTCCACTTT. As protein: CASSPGTPTSSYNSPLHF.

The rearrangement links TRBV4-3 to TRBJ2-7; D is perhaps TRBD1 (6 bases). V lost 0 bases to trimming and J lost 6 bases, with 18 bases between them. The CDR3 loop spans 16 amino acids. In germline, CDR1 is LGHNA, CDR2 YSLEER. The CDR3 DNA reads as TGCGCCAGCAGCCAAGATTCGGCCTCTGTAGGGGGCGAGCAGTACTTC. It is translated as CASSQDSASVGGEQYF.

This clonotype was observed a few times. This CDR3 is CSAREVTGFQYF. The CDR3 coding sequence is TGCAGTGCTAGGGAGGTTACAGGTTTTCAGTACTTC. The V gene is TRBV20-1, the J gene TRBJ2-4; either TRBD1 or TRBD2 may supply D (5 bases each). V lost 3 bases and J lost 11, with 14 bases in between. Germline CDR1 and CDR2: DFQATT and SNEGSKA (reference sequence). The CDR3 is 12 residues long.

V usage is TRBV12-3 or TRBV12-4 and J usage is TRBJ2-1; 8 bases line up with TRBD2. This CDR3 has 14 residues. Unmatched junction bases numbered 8, after V lost 6 bases and J lost 7 bases. CDR3 residues: CASSGGAFLNEQFF. CDR3 in DNA: TGTGCCAGCAGCGGGGGGGCCTTTTTGAATGAGCAGTTCTTC.

The J gene is TRBJ1-4, the V gene TRBV4-1; D remains unclear. This CDR3 contains 13 residues. Deletions cut 4 bases from V and 8 bases from J, with 11 bases between. Germline V gene sequence: CDR1 MGHRA, CDR2 YSYEKL. The CDR3 coding sequence is TGCGCCAGCAGCCCCCTTCTCCAGGAAAAACTGTTTTTT. Translation gives CASSPLLQEKLFF.

The chain couples TRBV12-5 to TRBJ2-1; D gene uncertain. Trimming removed 2 bases at V and 8 bases at J, with 19 bases between. The CDR3 has 16 amino acids. In germline, CDR1 is LGHNT, CDR2 FRNRAP. CDR3 bases: TGTGCTAGTGGTTTGATCGGGCCCCCCTCCTGGGATGAGCAGTTCTTC. Protein product: CASGLIGPPSWDEQFF.

The chain uses TRBV3-1 and TRBJ2-7, with D possibly TRBD1 on 6 matching bases. There are 14 residues in the CDR3. The germline V gene has CDR1 LGHDT and CDR2 YNNKEL (reference sequence). Trimming stripped 2 bases from V and 6 bases from J, with 14 bases between. This chain's CDR3 is CASSQQGPAGEQYF. CDR3 bases: TGTGCCAGCAGCCAACAGGGGCCTGCGGGCGAGCAGTACTTC.

As for this clonotype: A much larger clone is a single base away; this may be a read error. The chain joins TRBV4-2 to TRBJ2-1; 12 bases line up with TRBD2. J was trimmed by 5 bases and V by 1 base; bases with no gene match: 6. Per the germline V gene, CDR1 is LGHNA and CDR2 is YNFKEQ. CDR3 length: 17 amino acids. CDR3 loop: CASSQASGGAIHNEQFF. The CDR3 nucleotides read TGTGCCAGCAGCCAAGCTAGCGGGGGGGCCATCCACAATGAGCAGTTCTTC.

The chain is built from TRBV7-9 and TRBJ2-7; tentative D call: TRBD2 (6 bases). The CDR3 totals 17 residues. V lost 3 bases to trimming and J lost 2 bases, with 20 bases between them. CDR1 and CDR2 from the germline V gene are SEHNR and FQNEAQ (reference sequence). CDR3 DNA sequence: TGTGCCAGCAGCTTCGGGGCGGGGACGGAAGCCACCTACGAGCAGTACTTC. Encoded protein: CASSFGAGTEATYEQYF.

This clonotype was seen a handful of times. This chain connects TRBV4-2 to TRBJ2-1; 12 positions match TRBD2. Unmatched junction bases numbered 0, after V lost 1 base and J lost 2 bases. Per germline, CDR1 LGHNA and CDR2 YNFKEQ. The CDR3 totals 16 residues. CDR3 DNA: TGTGCCAGCAGCCAAGGGACTAGCGGGACCTACAATGAGCAGTTCTTC. Translated: CASSQGTSGTYNEQFF.